This T cell receptor (beta chain) emerged from a study of T cells expressing NK-cell markers. Study as a whole: TCR beta repertoires came from sorted CD3+CD56+NKG2C+, CD3+CD56+NKG2C- and CD3+CD56-NKG2C+ T cells. Study-wide results and caveats: As a fraction of CD8+ T cells, dominant NKG2C+ clonotypes reached roughly 1.0-7.5% in six donors. These same clonotypes (in four donors) also led the CD3+CD56-NKG2C+ fraction.

Germline V gives CDR1 LNHNV, CDR2 YYDKDF (reference sequence). The CDR3 covers 15 residues. Regarding this clonotype: Its specificity is unknown.

TCRdb reprocessed the 5' RACE reads and stores each CDR3 protein as one record, lacking DNA. This sample's clone table lists hundreds of thousands of distinct CDR3 sequences. This TCR was recovered from a woman aged 18 to 69 in good health. The rearrangement links TRBV15 to TRBJ2-2; TCRdb gives TRBD1 as the D gene, but with no DNA this cannot be confirmed. Sequencing input: blood T cells: a sorted CD56 or NKG2C T cell subset, CD4+ or CD8+ T cells, or bulk PBMC T cells (not recorded which). This chain's CDR3 is CATSPGQGDTGELFF.